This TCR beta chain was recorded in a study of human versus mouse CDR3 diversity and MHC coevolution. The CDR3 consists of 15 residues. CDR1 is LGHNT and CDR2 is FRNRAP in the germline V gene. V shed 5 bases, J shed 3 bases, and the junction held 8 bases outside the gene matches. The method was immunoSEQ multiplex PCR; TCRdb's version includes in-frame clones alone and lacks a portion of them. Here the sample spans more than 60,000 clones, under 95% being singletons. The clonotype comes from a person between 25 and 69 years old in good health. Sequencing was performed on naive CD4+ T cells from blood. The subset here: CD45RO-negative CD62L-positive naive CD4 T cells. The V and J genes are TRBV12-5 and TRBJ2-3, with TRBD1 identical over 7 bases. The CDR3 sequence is CASGLTGYRTDTQYF. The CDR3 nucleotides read TGTGCTAGTGGTCTGACAGGGTATAGGACAGATACGCAGTATTTT.